This TCR beta chain was sequenced for a study of post-analysis software for immune sequencing data. Study findings and constraints: Several TRBV segments, TRBV5-6, TRBV5-1 and TRBV20-1 among them, were found more frequent in patients than controls.

Built from TCR beta cDNA, the libraries had unique molecular identifiers in them. From the PCR reads, TCRdb called clonotypes with MiXCR, one entry per CDR3 protein. The sample contains some 690,000 distinct CDR3 sequences, 25% to 30% of which appear only once. This clonotype was counted at least ten times. The antigen remains unidentified. Germline V CDR1 and CDR2: DFQATT, SNEGSKA (reference sequence). CDR3 length: 17 residues. V was pared by 7 bases and J by 4 bases, with 21 bases of the junction left unmatched. Sequencing was performed on blood. The rearrangement links TRBV20-1 to TRBJ2-5; 7 nucleotides agree with TRBD1. This sequence originates from a girl aged 5-17 years with multiple sclerosis. In DNA, the CDR3 is TGCAGTGTCGCGAGGGACAGCAAAGGCCTAAGGACAGAGACCCAGTACTTC. Its translation is CSVARDSKGLRTETQYF.